This TCR beta chain is from a study of blood T cell repertoires in COVID-19. Turning to the study itself: Specimens from acute and convalescent COVID-19 originated in the United States, Italy and Spain. PBMCs, B-cell-depleted T cells, or T cells provided the cDNA or gDNA that made up the material.

This clone was observed a handful of times. In the original workflow: Amplification of reference gene primers provided the estimated nucleated cell counts. Using immunoSEQ multiplex PCR, the repertoire was profiled, and TCRdb retains in-frame clones only, with some absent. That table furnishes V, J and clone size, whereas the DNA furnished D and trimming. The data show roughly 260,000 clones, around four fifths seen once. The sequenced sample consisted of peripheral blood. This TCR came from a woman in her 70s with acute or convalescent COVID-19.

In DNA form, the CDR3 reads TGTGCCAGCAGTTATAACAGGCAGAATCAGCCCCAGCATTTT. Its protein is CASSYNRQNQPQHF. The J gene is TRBJ1-5, the V gene TRBV6-5; TRBD1 is a possible D gene (5 bases). The V and J ends lost 3 bases and 4 bases respectively, with 10 bases between them. CDR3 length equals 14 residues. The germline gives CDR1 MNHEY, CDR2 SVGAGI.